This TCR beta chain was recovered during a study of cytomegalovirus exposure and HLA in healthy donors (dated by TCRdb to 2017 to 2019). Study-wide context: According to an earlier analysis of 587 of the donors, about 179 million T cells yielded 95 million to 140 million unique TCR beta sequences and around 280 Gb of sequence data. In the later analysis, no new phenotypic data were used to find candidate immune exposures; instead, reliance was placed on TCR beta sequences and their occurrence across donors. Donor age, sex, ethnicity and CMV serostatus were compiled alongside the repertoire data. Among about 390 genotyped donors of the cohort, an average of around 240,000 unique TCR beta nucleotide sequences were sequenced per donor, around 18% of them non-productive. Every repertoire in the discovery cohort had been generated on one and the same sequencing platform. The aim of the study was to test whether cataloging public T cell receptors could identify signatures of past pathogen exposure. The study combined high-throughput TCR immunosequencing, statistical association of individual TCRs with disease status, and machine learning to predict cytomegalovirus infection status. Genome-wide SNP genotypes for about three fifths of the 666 donors were used in a later genetic analysis, which treated that subset as a discovery cohort. The study profiled the T cell repertoires of 550 to 700 subjects by immunosequencing and related them to cytomegalovirus serostatus. A later analysis re-examined previously published TCR beta repertoires from roughly 720 donors and added high-resolution HLA genotyping to investigate patterns of TCR occurrence. Typing coverage varied by locus: about 629-630 donors for A, B, C, DRB1 and DQB1; approximately 500 for DQA1; about 570 for DPA1; roughly 450 for DPB1. Among the roughly 380 genotyped donors, around 79% belonged to the genetic ancestry cluster associated with self-reported Caucasian donors. In an earlier analysis of roughly 580 of the donors, high-throughput TCR beta sequencing was used to judge whether each TCR beta V gene segment behaved as functional or pseudogenic. In addition to the first cohort of around 670 subjects, a separate validation cohort of 120 different subjects was used. Roughly 5 DR-DQ haplotypes were treated as single units for association and clustering because of strong linkage in the cohort. Both class I and class II loci were covered by HLA typing, at four-digit resolution. Approximately 330 gigabases of sequencing data and 70 million to 95 million unique TCR sequences made up an early release that covered around 640 HLA-typed donors.

The cohort consisted of 670 or so healthy bone marrow donors. At the time of sampling, every cohort member was nominally healthy, though immune exposures that went unrecorded were likely present. The donor was CMV seronegative and was included in the group of around 320 seronegative cohort members. Every donor gave a peripheral blood sample, and the peripheral blood mononuclear cells from that sample were used for TCR beta sequencing. The Qiagen DNeasy Blood Extraction Kit was used to extract genomic DNA from the blood cell samples. The paper's findings and limits, for the study overall: When HLA alleles, especially DR and DQ, strongly co-occurred, attributing TCR associations to individual alleles was difficult. Most CMV-associated TCR beta chains appeared to be HLA-restricted in a later analysis, and the HLA associations seemed to be driven largely by CMV exposure. A further reported finding was that TCR beta sequences accurately predicted the HLA-A and HLA-B alleles for most subjects in the first cohort. In this cohort, only TCR beta chains were sequenced, and detectable features were limited by the absence of alpha or paired-chain data. Linkage disequilibrium might explain the correlated functional status among segregating V segments, but an unknown experimental factor could not be excluded. Compared with the approximately 710-donor mean, donors in an Asian-associated ancestry cluster had fewer N-insertions in productive TCRs, according to a later genetic analysis. Most TCR sequences were observed very rarely across donors, whereas some public TCRs were present in many individuals. HLA typing was unavailable for some donors at each locus, so association tests used only the typed subset. V-gene and J-gene trimming of TCR beta chains was associated with a missense DCLRE1C variant in a later genetic analysis, and the association was replicated in an independent cohort. At a false discovery rate of 0.05, a later analysis linked about 16,000 TCR beta sequences to specific HLA alleles. In vitro tests confirmed that three of the cytomegalovirus-associated TCR beta chains recognize cytomegalovirus antigens. An earlier analysis of 587 of the donors showed that most TCR beta V segments appeared in productive rearrangements either about 87% or about 30% of the time, which broadly matched IMGT annotations. The classifier was reported to diagnose cytomegalovirus status with high specificity and sensitivity in both the original and validation cohorts. A later analysis found that HLA-associated TCR beta chains were more clonally expanded and had lower generation probabilities than equally common non-associated chains. Because counts were too low, seventeen rarely observed V segments, including chromosome 9 orphons, were left out of the earlier analysis of 500 to 650 of the donors. In the study, 150 to 200 TCR beta chains were listed as associated with cytomegalovirus. A later analysis found that TCR association rates varied across HLA loci, with DRB1 alleles showing the most associated TCRs and HLA-C alleles the fewest. Immune exposure information for the cohort was limited to CMV serostatus. Presence/absence analyses assumed roughly uniform sequencing depth across donors, an assumption that may not hold. Because the 87-base-pair reads could not distinguish some IMGT-functional V segments, including TRBV6-2 and TRBV6-3, those segments were excluded. According to the authors, the approach could potentially be generalized to other disease states and immunological phenotypes. The sequencing pipeline was judged likely to have produced a cluster of highly shared sequence variants as a technical artifact. Several of the top co-occurrence clusters appeared to be linked to parvovirus B19, influenza, CMV and Epstein-Barr virus, according to a later analysis.

As concerns this clone: Its recognized antigen is unknown. It has no much larger one-base neighbor in the sample; base qualities were not kept.

Receptors were amplified or captured by the immunoSEQ multiplex PCR assay. For the multiplex PCR, a mixture combining 60 forward primers for TCR Vbeta segments and 13 reverse primers for TCR Jbeta segments was used. Amplification of the CDR3 region of rearranged TCR beta genes was performed with a multiplex PCR assay on genomic DNA. On the Illumina HiSeq System, the amplified TCR beta libraries were sequenced as 87-base-pair reads. For the original study's pipeline: A later analysis tallied some 79 million unique TCR beta chains across the 610 or so repertoires, and some 10 million of those chains were shared by two or more donors. A nearest-neighbor algorithm error-corrected the raw reads and collapsed the reads into unique sequences, merging closely related sequences to remove PCR and sequencing errors. To assign V, D and J gene segments, CDR3 sequences were aligned to IMGT reference sequences. For a sequence to be retained, a match of at least six nucleotides was required to both a V gene segment and a J gene segment. A rearrangement was called productive if the CDR3 had no stop codons and remained in frame with V and J, and every other rearrangement was called non-productive. Following IMGT convention, CDR3 was defined as the stretch from the second conserved V-encoded cysteine to the conserved J-encoded phenylalanine. The earlier analysis of about 640 of the donors excluded any sequence lacking an unambiguous match to a single V gene segment. In an earlier analysis of about 590 of the donors, a V segment was called functional when productive rearrangements were above 56.7%, and segregating when the standard deviation between donors exceeded 5%. To diagnose cytomegalovirus status from the catalog of TCR beta chain sequences, a statistical classification framework was built. A later analysis assigned V and J genes by comparing TCR nucleotide sequences with IMGT/GENE-DB human TR gene sequences. A later analysis assigned CDR3 sequences and most-parsimonious VDJ recombination scenarios with the TCRdist pipeline. In a later analysis, each TCR beta chain was defined by its CDR3 amino acid sequence together with its V-gene family, and reads without a unique V-gene family were excluded. In a later analysis, 450 to 600 highly shared, low-generation-probability nucleotide sequences were removed to address suspected cross-contamination and a sequencing artifact. A later analysis calculated a clonal expansion index for each public chain from normalized within-repertoire ranks of inferred template counts. A later analysis computed generation probabilities with a VDJ recombination model fitted to out-of-frame rearrangements, and checked the results against IGoR. Hypergeometric tests were used in a later analysis to score TCR-TCR, TCR-HLA and TCR-CMV co-occurrence, with a repertoire-size bias correction applied to the TCR pairs. False discovery rates were estimated in a later analysis by permuting HLA or CMV assignments 20 times. A later analysis grouped co-occurring TCRs with DBSCAN, adding TCRdist sequence similarity when clustering within HLA-allele-positive subsets. Repertoires with fewer than 30,000 or more than 120,000 public chains, plus five repertoires with anomalous nucleotide sharing, were excluded from co-occurrence clustering. TCRdb re-hosts the immuneACCESS table, in-frame sequences only. Its copies lack some clones; in the studies checked, an unresolved V gene accounts for under half of them, and the cause for the rest is not known. The DNA was the basis for D and trimming; V, J and clone size are from that table. Within this sample are 150,000 to 200,000 clones, with about 87% of them counted one time only. The top ten constitute roughly 1.9% of the sample.

The CDR3 measures 14 amino acids from cysteine to phenylalanine. Kept here is only the CDR3 DNA, which spans 42 bases and is read in frame from base 1. According to the germline V gene, CDR1 reads WSHSY and CDR2 reads SAAADI. Germline trimming: 2 bases from V, 2 bases from J; junction bases outside gene matches: 0. Recombination joined TRBV10-2 with TRBJ2-1; the junction holds 7 bases that match TRBD2. The sample was PBMCs. This TCR was recovered from a young woman in good health and CMV-seronegative. The CDR3 is CASSEGLAYNEQFF. The nucleotide sequence is TGCGCCAGCAGTGAGGGACTAGCCTACAATGAGCAGTTCTTC.